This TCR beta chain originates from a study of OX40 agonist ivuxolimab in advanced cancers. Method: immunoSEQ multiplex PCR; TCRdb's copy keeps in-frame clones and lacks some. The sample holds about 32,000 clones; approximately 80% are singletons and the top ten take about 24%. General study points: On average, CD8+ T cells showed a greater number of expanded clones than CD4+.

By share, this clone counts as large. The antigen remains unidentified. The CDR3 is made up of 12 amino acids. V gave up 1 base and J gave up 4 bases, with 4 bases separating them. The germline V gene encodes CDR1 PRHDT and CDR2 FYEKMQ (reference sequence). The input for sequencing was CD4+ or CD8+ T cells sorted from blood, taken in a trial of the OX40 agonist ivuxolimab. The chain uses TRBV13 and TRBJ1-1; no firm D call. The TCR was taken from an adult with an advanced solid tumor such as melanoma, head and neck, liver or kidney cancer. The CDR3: CASSLVVTEAFF. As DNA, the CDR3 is TGTGCCAGCAGCTTAGTGGTCACTGAAGCTTTCTTT. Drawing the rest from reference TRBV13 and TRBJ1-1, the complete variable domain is AAGVIQSPRHLIKEKRETATLKCYPIPRHDTVYWYQQGPGQDPQFLISFYEKMQSDKGSIPDRFSAQQFSDYHSELNMSSLELGDSALYFCASSLVVTEAFFGQGTRLTVV.